The clone carrying this T cell receptor beta chain showed up many times. Its antigen remains unknown. Making the bulk TCR libraries relied on previously described methods and listed TCR primers. Using its own MiXCR run on the PCR reads, TCRdb lists one record per CDR3 protein. The sample lists some 10,000 distinct CDR3 sequences, roughly a fifth seen once, with 1.1% to 1.5% in the top ten. This sample was taken from a study of molecular identifiers for immune sequencing clone quantification. The V end lost 0 bases, the J end lost 4 bases, and 6 bases lay between the germline ends. The CDR3 is made up of 13 amino acids. Germline CDR1 and CDR2: KGHSH and LQKENI. Sorted cell numbers of roughly 18,000 to 1,000,000, with 10%, 30% or 50% RNA, served as input for naive CD8 libraries. Naive CD8 T cells underwent sorting with the CD8+CD4-CCR7+CD45RA+ definition. Study results and limitations: The sizes of highly expanded clones could be underestimated when identical TCR molecules share a barcode.

Input material: naive CD8+ T cells from blood, with Jurkat cell RNA spiked in. This sample's subset: FACS-sorted CD8+CD4-CCR7+CD45RA+ naive T cells. The rearrangement uses TRBV18 and TRBJ2-5; no definite D call. The origin of this receptor is a human donor in good health. Some libraries in this study had Jurkat cell RNA spiked in. The chain's CDR3 is CASSPPYRETQYF. The DNA of the CDR3 is TGTGCCAGCTCACCACCGTACAGAGAGACCCAGTACTTC.